Listed below are T cell receptor beta chains from one sample, sequenced in a study of blood T cell repertoires in COVID-19. TCRdb's table, derived via immunoSEQ multiplex PCR, lists solely in-frame clones and lacks some. The data hold about 500,000 clones, with roughly 87% observed a single time. Sample: PBMCs or T cells enriched from blood (not recorded which). All receptors derive from a woman aged 18-29 years who had recovered from COVID-19. Both conserved end residues are trimmed from each CDR3. The order of the fields is D gene, V gene, J gene, CDR3 length, CDR3 protein. The D gene is left open where the match is weak.

d_gene: .; v_gene: TRBV5-3; j_gene: TRBJ1-2; len: 10; CDR3aa: ARSPAGGGYT
d_gene: TRBD1; v_gene: TRBV5-1; j_gene: TRBJ2-7; len: 12; CDR3aa: ASTHRDREYEQY
d_gene: TRBD1; v_gene: TRBV14; j_gene: TRBJ1-5; len: 17; CDR3aa: ASSQEDGSGQGRGQPQH
d_gene: TRBD1; v_gene: TRBV4-1; j_gene: TRBJ1-4; len: 17; CDR3aa: ASSLPGERGRNRNEKLF
d_gene: TRBD1; v_gene: TRBV9; j_gene: TRBJ2-1; len: 12; CDR3aa: ASSAGQEPLGQF
d_gene: .; v_gene: TRBV7-2; j_gene: TRBJ2-1; len: 11; CDR3aa: ASSLYISDEQF
d_gene: TRBD2; v_gene: TRBV7-9; j_gene: TRBJ2-1; len: 13; CDR3aa: ASSPLAGVFNEQF
d_gene: .; v_gene: TRBV5-8; j_gene: TRBJ2-7; len: 9; CDR3aa: ASSLAYEQY
d_gene: TRBD1; v_gene: TRBV9; j_gene: TRBJ2-3; len: 15; CDR3aa: ASSVAFGTGNTDTQY
d_gene: .; v_gene: TRBV7-9; j_gene: TRBJ2-1; len: 15; CDR3aa: ASSLVPGVVSYNEQF
d_gene: TRBD1; v_gene: TRBV18; j_gene: TRBJ2-5; len: 12; CDR3aa: ASSHRGLAETQY
d_gene: .; v_gene: TRBV7-9; j_gene: TRBJ2-3; len: 10; CDR3aa: ASSLLVSDPY
d_gene: .; v_gene: TRBV23-1; j_gene: TRBJ1-1; len: 13; CDR3aa: ASSQPSRGGAEAF
d_gene: .; v_gene: TRBV5-1; j_gene: TRBJ2-5; len: 10; CDR3aa: ASSLLQETQY
d_gene: TRBD1; v_gene: TRBV5-4; j_gene: TRBJ1-6; len: 15; CDR3aa: ASSRGTGGPGNSPLH
d_gene: .; v_gene: TRBV15; j_gene: TRBJ2-7; len: 11; CDR3aa: ATSREIGHGQY
d_gene: .; v_gene: TRBV9; j_gene: TRBJ2-3; len: 12; CDR3aa: ASSVDLRLDTQY
d_gene: TRBD1; v_gene: TRBV4-1; j_gene: TRBJ1-1; len: 14; CDR3aa: ASSPGQGFSSTEAF
d_gene: .; v_gene: TRBV7-9; j_gene: TRBJ2-5; len: 12; CDR3aa: ASSHYREGETQY
d_gene: .; v_gene: TRBV7-9; j_gene: TRBJ2-5; len: 14; CDR3aa: ASSSPYGGDEETQY
d_gene: .; v_gene: TRBV5-1; j_gene: TRBJ1-6; len: 13; CDR3aa: ASSLDGQKNSPLH
d_gene: .; v_gene: TRBV5-1; j_gene: TRBJ1-1; len: 13; CDR3aa: ASSLVGHPDTEAF
d_gene: .; v_gene: TRBV7-2; j_gene: TRBJ1-4; len: 14; CDR3aa: ASSGRSRGTNEKLF
d_gene: .; v_gene: TRBV4-1; j_gene: TRBJ1-4; len: 13; CDR3aa: ASSSFPRENEKLF
d_gene: .; v_gene: TRBV5-1; j_gene: TRBJ1-3; len: 13; CDR3aa: ASSTSGPSGNTIY
d_gene: TRBD2; v_gene: TRBV19; j_gene: TRBJ2-5; len: 12; CDR3aa: ASSPSGGQETQY
d_gene: .; v_gene: TRBV2; j_gene: TRBJ2-5; len: 12; CDR3aa: ASSGLVPGETQY
d_gene: .; v_gene: TRBV28; j_gene: TRBJ2-7; len: 12; CDR3aa: ASREYGVSYEQY
d_gene: .; v_gene: TRBV7-9; j_gene: TRBJ2-7; len: 10; CDR3aa: ASSLGRNEQY